This TCR beta chain appears in the sequencing data of a study of identical twins. Concerning this clonotype itself: What it binds is unknown.

TCRdb independently ran MiXCR on the 5' RACE reads; one entry per CDR3 protein. The sample yields just under 550,000 distinct CDR3 sequences, 15% seen once. Broader study findings: The authors noted that invariant MAIT and iNKT cells could partly confound zero-insertion analyses. Insertions ran lower in abundant cord blood beta clonotypes, though not in memory repertoires.

Germline V gene lookup returns CDR1 MNHNS and CDR2 SASEGT. The trim removed 5 bases at V and 4 bases at J, leaving 8 bases unmatched. The CDR3 spans 15 residues. These data also featured in a second study, about yellow fever vaccine responses in identical twins.

Sequenced sample: CD4+ T cells sorted from blood. The clonotype was recovered from a woman under 30 in good health. The chain has TRBV6-1 and TRBJ2-1; 7 bases fit TRBD2. CDR3 coding DNA: TGTGCCAGCAGTCGAGCGGGAACAGTGTACAATGAGCAGTTCTTC. Protein sequence: CASSRAGTVYNEQFF.